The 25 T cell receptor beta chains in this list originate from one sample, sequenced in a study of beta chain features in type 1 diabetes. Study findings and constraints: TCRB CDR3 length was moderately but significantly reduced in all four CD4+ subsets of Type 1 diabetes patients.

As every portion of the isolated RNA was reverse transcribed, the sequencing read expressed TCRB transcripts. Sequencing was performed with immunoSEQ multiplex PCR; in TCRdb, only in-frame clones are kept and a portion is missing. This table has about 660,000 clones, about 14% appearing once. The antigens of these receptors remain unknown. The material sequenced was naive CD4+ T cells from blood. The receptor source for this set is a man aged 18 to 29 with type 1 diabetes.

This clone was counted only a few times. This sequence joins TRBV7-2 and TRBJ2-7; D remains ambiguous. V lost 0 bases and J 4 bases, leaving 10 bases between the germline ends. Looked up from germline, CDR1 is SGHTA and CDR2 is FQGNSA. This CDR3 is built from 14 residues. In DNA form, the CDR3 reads TGTGCCAGCAGCTTAGCAGGGATTAGGTACGAGCAGTACTTC. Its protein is CASSLAGIRYEQYF. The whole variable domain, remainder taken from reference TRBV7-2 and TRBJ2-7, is GAGVSQSPSNKVTEKGKDVELRCDPISGHTALYWYRQSLGQGLEFLIYFQGNSAPDKSGLPSDRFSAERTGGSVSTLTIQRTQQEDSAVYLCASSLAGIRYEQYFGPGTRLTVT.

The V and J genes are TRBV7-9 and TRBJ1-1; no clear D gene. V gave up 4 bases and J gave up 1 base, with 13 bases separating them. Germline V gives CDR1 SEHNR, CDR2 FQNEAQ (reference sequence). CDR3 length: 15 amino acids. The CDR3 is CASSSRIVENTEAFF. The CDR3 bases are TGTGCCAGCAGCTCACGCATCGTAGAGAACACTGAAGCTTTCTTT. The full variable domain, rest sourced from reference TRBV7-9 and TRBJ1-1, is DTGVSQNPRHKITKRGQNVTFRCDPISEHNRLYWYRQTLGQGPEFLTYFQNEAQLEKSRLLSDRFSAERPKGSFSTLEIQRTEQGDSAMYLCASSSRIVENTEAFFGQGTRLTVV.

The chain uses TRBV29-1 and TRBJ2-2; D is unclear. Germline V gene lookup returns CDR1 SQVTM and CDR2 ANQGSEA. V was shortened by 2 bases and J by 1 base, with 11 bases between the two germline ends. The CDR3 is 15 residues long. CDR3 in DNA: TGCAGCGTTGAACGCCCCGACAAGAACACCGGGGAGCTGTTTTTT. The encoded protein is CSVERPDKNTGELFF.

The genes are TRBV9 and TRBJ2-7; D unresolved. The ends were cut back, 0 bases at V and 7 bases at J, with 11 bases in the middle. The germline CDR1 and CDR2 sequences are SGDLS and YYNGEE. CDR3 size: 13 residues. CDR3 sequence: CASSVALSAEQYF. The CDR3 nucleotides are TGTGCCAGCAGCGTAGCTCTGTCGGCTGAGCAGTACTTC.

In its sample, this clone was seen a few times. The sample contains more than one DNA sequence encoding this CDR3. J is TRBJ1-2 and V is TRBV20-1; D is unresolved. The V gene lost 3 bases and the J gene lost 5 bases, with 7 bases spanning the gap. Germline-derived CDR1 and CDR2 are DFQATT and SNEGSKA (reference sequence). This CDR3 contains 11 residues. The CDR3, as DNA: TGCAGTGCTAGGGGAGGGTATGGCTACACCTTC. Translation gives CSARGGYGYTF.

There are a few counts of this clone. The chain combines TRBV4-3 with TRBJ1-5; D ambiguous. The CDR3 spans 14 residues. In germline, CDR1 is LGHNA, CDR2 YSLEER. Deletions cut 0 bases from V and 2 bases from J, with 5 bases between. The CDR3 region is CASSQDLGNQPQHF. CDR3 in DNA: TGCGCCAGCAGCCAAGATTTGGGCAATCAGCCCCAGCATTTT.

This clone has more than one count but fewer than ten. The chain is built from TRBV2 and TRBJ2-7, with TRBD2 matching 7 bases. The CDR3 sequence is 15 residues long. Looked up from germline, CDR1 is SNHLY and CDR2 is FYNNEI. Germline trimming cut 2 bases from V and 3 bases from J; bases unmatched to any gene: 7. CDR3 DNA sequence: TGTGCCAGCAGTGAATTCCCGTCTAGCGGCTACGAGCAGTACTTC. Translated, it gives CASSEFPSSGYEQYF.

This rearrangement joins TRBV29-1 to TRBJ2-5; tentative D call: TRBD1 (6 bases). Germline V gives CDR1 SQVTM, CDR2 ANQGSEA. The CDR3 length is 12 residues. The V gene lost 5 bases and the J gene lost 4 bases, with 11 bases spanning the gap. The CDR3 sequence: CSVPRGGETQYF. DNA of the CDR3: TGCAGCGTTCCGCGAGGGGGAGAGACCCAGTACTTC. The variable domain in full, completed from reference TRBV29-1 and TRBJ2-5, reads SAVISQKPSRDICQRGTSLTIQCQVDSQVTMMFWYRQQPGQSLTLIATANQGSEATYESGFVIDKFPISRPNLTFSTLTVSNMSPEDSSIYLCSVPRGGETQYFGPGTRLLVL.

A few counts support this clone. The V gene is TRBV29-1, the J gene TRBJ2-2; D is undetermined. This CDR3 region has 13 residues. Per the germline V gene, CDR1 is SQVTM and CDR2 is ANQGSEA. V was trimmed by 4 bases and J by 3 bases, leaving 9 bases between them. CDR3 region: CSVVELYTGELFF. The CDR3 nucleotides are TGCAGCGTTGTTGAGTTGTACACCGGGGAGCTGTTTTTT.

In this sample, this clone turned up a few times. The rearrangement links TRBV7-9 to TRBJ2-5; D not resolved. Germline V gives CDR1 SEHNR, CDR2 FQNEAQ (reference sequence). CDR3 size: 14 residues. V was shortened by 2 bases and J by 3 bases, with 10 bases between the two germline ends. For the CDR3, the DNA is TGTGCCAGCAGCTTAATATATGCAAAAGAGACCCAGTACTTC. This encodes CASSLIYAKETQYF.

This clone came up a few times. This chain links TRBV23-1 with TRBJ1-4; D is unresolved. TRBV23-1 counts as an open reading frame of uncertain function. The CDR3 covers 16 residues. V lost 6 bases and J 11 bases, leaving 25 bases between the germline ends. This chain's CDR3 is CASSRKPLVVAGKLFF. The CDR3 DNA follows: TGCGCCAGCAGCCGCAAACCCCTCGTGGTGGCGGGGAAACTGTTTTTT.

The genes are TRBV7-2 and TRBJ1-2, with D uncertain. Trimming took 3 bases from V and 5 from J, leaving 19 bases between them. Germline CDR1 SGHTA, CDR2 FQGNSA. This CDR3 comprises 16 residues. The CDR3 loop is CASSLIQGSQLYGYTF. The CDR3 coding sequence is TGTGCCAGCAGCTTGATACAAGGGTCACAGCTATATGGCTACACCTTC.

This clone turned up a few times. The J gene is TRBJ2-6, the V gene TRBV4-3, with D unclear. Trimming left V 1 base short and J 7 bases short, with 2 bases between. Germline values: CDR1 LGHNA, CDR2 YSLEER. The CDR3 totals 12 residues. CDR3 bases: TGCGCCAGCAGCCAAGGAGCCAACGTCCTGACTTTC. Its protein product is CASSQGANVLTF.

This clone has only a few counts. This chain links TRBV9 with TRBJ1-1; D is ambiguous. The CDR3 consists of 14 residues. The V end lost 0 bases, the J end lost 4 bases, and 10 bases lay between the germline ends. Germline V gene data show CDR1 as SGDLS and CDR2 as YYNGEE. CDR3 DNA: TGTGCCAGCAGCGTAGCTGGGTCTTCCACTGAAGCTTTCTTT. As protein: CASSVAGSSTEAFF.

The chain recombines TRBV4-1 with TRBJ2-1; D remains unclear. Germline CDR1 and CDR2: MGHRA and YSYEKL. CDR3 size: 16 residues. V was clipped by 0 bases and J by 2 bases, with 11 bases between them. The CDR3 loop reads CASSQDVGNAYNEQFF. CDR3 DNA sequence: TGCGCCAGCAGCCAAGATGTGGGGAATGCCTACAATGAGCAGTTCTTC.

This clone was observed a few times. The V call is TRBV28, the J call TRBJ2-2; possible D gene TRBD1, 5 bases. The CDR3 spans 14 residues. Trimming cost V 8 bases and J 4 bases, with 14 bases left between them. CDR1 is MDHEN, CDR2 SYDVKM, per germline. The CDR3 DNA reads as TGTGCCAGCCTCGACAGCTACCTCACCGGGGAGCTGTTTTTT. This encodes CASLDSYLTGELFF.

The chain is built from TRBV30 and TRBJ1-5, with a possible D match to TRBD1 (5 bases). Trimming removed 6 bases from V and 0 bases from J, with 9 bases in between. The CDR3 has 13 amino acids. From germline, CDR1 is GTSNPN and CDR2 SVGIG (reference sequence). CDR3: CACGTHSNQPQHF. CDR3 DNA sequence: TGTGCCTGCGGGACTCATAGCAATCAGCCCCAGCATTTT.

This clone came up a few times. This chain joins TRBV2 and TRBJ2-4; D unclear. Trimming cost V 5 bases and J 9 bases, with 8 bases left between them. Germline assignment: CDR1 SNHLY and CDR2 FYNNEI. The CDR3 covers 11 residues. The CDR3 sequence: CASSPATIQYF. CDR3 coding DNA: TGTGCCAGCAGTCCCGCGACCATTCAGTACTTC.

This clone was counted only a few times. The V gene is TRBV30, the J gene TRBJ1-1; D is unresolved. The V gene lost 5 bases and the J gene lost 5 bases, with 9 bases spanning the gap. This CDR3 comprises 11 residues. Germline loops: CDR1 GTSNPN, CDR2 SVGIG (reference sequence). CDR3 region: CAWLMGTEAFF. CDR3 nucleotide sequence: TGTGCCTGGCTGATGGGGACTGAAGCTTTCTTT.

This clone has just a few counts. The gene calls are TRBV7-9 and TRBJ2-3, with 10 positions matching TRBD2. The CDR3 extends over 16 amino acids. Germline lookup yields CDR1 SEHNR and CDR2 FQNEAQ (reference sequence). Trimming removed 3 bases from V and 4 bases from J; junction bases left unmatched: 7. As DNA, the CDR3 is TGTGCCAGCAGCTTTCTAGCGGGGGTTACCGCAGATACGCAGTATTTT. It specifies CASSFLAGVTADTQYF.

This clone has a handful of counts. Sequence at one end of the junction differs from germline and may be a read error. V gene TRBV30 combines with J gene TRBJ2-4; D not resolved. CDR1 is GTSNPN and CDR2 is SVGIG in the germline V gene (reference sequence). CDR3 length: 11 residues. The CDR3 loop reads CAWSKEVLLHF. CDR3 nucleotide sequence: TGTGCCTGGAGTAAGGAAGTACTCCTGCACTTC. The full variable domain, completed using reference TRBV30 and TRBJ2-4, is SQTIHQWPATLVQPVGSPLSLECTVEGTSNPNLYWYRQAAGRGLQLLFYSVGIGQISSEVPQNLSASRPQDRQFILSSKKLLLSDSGFYLCAWSKEVLLHFGAGTRLSVL.

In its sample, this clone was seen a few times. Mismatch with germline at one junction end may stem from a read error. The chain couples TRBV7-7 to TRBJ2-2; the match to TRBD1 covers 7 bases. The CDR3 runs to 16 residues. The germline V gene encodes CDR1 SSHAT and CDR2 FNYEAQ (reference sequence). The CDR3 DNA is TGTGCTAGCAGCTTTACAGGGGCTTCGAACACCGGGGAGCTGTTTTTT. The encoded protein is CASSFTGASNTGELFF.

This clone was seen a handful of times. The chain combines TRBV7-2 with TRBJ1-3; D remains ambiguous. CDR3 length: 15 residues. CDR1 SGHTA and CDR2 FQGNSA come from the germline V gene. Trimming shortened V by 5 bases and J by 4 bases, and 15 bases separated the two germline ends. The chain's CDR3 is CASSRLDARGNTIYF. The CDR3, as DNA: TGTGCCAGCAGCCGGCTCGATGCCAGAGGAAACACCATATATTTT.

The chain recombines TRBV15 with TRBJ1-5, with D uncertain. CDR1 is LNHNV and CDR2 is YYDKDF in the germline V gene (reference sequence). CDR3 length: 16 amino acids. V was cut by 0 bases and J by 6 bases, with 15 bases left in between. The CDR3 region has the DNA TGTGCCACCAGCAGAGATCGAGCGGGAACGGGTCAGCCCCAGCATTTT. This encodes CATSRDRAGTGQPQHF.

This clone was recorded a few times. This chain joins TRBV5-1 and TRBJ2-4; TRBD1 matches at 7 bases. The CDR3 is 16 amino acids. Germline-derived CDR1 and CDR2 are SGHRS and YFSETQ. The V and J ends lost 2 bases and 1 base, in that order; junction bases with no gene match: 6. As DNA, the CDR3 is TGCGCCAGCAGCTTCGACAGGGCCGTTGCCAAAAACATTCAGTACTTC. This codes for CASSFDRAVAKNIQYF.